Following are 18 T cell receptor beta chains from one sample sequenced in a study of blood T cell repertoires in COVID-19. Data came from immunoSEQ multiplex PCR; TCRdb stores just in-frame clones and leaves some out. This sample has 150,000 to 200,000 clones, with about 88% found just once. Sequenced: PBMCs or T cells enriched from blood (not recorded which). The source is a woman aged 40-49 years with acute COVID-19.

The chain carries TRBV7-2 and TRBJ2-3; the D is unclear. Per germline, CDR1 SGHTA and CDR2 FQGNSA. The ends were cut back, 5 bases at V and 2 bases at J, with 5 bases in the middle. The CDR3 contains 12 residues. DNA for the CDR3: TGTGCCAGCAGCCGAGTCACAGATACGCAGTATTTT. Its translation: CASSRVTDTQYF.

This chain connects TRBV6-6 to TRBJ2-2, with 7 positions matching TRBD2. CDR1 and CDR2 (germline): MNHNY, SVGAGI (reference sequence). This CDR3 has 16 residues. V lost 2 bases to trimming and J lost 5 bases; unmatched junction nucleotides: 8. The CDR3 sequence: CASSYPRDGGTGELFF. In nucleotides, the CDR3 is TGTGCCAGCAGTTACCCCAGGGACGGGGGGACCGGGGAGCTGTTTTTT.

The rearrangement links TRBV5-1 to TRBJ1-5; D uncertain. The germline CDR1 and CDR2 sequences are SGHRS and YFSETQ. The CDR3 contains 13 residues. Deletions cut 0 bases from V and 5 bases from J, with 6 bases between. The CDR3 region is CASSLDSHQPQHF. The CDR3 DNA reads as TGCGCCAGCAGCTTGGACAGTCATCAGCCCCAGCATTTT.

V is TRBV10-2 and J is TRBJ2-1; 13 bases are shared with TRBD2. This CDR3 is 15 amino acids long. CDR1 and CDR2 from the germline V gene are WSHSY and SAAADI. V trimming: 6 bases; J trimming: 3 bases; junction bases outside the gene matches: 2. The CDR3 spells CASRGLAGHYNEQFF. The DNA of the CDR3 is TGCGCCAGCAGGGGACTAGCGGGGCACTACAATGAGCAGTTCTTC.

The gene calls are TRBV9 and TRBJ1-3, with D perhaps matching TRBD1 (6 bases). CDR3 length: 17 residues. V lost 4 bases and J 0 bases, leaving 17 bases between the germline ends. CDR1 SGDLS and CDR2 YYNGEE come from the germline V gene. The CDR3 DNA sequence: TGTGCCAGCAGCCCAACCGGACAGATCTACTCTGGAAACACCATATATTTT. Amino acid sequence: CASSPTGQIYSGNTIYF.

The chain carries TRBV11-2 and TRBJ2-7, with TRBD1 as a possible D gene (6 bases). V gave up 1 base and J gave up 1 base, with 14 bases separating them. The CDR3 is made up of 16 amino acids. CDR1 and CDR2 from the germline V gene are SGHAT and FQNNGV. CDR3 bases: TGTGCCAGCAGCTTAGGCCAGGGGTCCCCATCCTACGAGCAGTACTTC. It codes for CASSLGQGSPSYEQYF.

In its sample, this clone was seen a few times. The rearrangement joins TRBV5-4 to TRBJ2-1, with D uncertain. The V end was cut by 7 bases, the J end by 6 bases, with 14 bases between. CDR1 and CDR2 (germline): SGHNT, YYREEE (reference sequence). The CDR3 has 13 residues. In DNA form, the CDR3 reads TGTGCCAGCCGGTTAAAGACGGGCAATGAGCAGTTCTTC. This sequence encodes CASRLKTGNEQFF.

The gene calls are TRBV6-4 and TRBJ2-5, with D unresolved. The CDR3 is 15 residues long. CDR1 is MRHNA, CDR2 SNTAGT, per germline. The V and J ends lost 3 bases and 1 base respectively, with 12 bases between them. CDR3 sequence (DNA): TGTGCCAGCAGTGATTGGTTGAGCATCCAAGAGACCCAGTACTTC. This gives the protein CASSDWLSIQETQYF.

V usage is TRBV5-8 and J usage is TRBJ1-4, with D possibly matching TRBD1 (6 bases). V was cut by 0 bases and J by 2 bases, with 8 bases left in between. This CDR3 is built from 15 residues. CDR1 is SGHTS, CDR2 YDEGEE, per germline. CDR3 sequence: CASSLGRGTNEKLFF. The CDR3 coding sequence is TGTGCCAGCAGCTTGGGTAGGGGGACTAATGAAAAACTGTTTTTT.

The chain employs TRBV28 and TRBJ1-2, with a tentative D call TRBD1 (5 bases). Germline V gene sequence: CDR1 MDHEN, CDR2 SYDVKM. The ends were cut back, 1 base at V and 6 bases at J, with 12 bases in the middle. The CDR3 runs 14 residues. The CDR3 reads CASSLSSGAHGYTF. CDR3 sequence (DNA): TGTGCCAGCAGTTTATCCAGTGGGGCCCATGGCTACACCTTC.

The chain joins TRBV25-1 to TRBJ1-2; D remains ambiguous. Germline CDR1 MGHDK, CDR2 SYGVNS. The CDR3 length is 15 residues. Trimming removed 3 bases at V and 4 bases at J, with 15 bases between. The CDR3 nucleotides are TGTGCCAGCAGTGATAGTCGGAGACCGCTCTATGGCTACACCTTC. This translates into CASSDSRRPLYGYTF.

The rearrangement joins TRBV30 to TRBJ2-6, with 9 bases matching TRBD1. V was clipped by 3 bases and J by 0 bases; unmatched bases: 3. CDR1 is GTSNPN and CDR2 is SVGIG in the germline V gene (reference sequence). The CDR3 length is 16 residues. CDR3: CAWRGTGSSGANVLTF. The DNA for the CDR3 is TGTGCCTGGAGGGGGACAGGGAGCTCTGGGGCCAACGTCCTGACTTTC.

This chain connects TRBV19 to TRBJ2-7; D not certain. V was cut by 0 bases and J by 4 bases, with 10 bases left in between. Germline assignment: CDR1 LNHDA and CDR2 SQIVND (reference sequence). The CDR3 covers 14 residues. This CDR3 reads CASSIDLDLYEQYF. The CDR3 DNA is TGTGCCAGTAGTATAGATCTCGACTTGTACGAGCAGTACTTC.

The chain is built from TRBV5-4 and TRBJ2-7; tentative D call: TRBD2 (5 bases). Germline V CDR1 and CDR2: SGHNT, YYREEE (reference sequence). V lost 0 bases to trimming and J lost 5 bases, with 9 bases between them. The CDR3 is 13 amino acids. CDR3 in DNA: TGTGCCAGCAGCTTGGCCGGGGTCAACGAGCAGTACTTC. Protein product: CASSLAGVNEQYF.

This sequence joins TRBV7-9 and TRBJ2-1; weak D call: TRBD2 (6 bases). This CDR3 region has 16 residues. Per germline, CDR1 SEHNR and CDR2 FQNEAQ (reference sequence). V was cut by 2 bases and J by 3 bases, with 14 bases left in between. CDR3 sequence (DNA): TGTGCCAGCAGCTTAAGCGGCGGGAACAGCTACAATGAGCAGTTCTTC. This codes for CASSLSGGNSYNEQFF.

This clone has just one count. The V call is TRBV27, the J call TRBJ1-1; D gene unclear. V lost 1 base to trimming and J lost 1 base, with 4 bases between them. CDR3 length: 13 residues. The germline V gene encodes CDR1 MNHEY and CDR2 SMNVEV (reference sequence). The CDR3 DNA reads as TGTGCCAGCAGTTTATACAAGAACACTGAAGCTTTCTTT. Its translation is CASSLYKNTEAFF.

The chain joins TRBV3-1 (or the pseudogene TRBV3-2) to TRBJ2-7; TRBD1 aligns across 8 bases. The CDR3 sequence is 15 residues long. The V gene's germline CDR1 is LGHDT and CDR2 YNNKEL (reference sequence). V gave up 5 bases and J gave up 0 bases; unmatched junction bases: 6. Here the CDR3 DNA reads TGTGCCAGCAGCTACAGGGGGGCAATCTCCTACGAGCAGTACTTC. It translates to CASSYRGAISYEQYF.

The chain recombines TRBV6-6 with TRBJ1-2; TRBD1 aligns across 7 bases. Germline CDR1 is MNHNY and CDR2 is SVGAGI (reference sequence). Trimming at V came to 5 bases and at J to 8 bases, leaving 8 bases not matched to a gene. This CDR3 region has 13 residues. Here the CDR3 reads CASSQGQPQGYTF. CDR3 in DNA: TGTGCCAGCAGTCAGGGACAGCCCCAAGGCTACACCTTC.